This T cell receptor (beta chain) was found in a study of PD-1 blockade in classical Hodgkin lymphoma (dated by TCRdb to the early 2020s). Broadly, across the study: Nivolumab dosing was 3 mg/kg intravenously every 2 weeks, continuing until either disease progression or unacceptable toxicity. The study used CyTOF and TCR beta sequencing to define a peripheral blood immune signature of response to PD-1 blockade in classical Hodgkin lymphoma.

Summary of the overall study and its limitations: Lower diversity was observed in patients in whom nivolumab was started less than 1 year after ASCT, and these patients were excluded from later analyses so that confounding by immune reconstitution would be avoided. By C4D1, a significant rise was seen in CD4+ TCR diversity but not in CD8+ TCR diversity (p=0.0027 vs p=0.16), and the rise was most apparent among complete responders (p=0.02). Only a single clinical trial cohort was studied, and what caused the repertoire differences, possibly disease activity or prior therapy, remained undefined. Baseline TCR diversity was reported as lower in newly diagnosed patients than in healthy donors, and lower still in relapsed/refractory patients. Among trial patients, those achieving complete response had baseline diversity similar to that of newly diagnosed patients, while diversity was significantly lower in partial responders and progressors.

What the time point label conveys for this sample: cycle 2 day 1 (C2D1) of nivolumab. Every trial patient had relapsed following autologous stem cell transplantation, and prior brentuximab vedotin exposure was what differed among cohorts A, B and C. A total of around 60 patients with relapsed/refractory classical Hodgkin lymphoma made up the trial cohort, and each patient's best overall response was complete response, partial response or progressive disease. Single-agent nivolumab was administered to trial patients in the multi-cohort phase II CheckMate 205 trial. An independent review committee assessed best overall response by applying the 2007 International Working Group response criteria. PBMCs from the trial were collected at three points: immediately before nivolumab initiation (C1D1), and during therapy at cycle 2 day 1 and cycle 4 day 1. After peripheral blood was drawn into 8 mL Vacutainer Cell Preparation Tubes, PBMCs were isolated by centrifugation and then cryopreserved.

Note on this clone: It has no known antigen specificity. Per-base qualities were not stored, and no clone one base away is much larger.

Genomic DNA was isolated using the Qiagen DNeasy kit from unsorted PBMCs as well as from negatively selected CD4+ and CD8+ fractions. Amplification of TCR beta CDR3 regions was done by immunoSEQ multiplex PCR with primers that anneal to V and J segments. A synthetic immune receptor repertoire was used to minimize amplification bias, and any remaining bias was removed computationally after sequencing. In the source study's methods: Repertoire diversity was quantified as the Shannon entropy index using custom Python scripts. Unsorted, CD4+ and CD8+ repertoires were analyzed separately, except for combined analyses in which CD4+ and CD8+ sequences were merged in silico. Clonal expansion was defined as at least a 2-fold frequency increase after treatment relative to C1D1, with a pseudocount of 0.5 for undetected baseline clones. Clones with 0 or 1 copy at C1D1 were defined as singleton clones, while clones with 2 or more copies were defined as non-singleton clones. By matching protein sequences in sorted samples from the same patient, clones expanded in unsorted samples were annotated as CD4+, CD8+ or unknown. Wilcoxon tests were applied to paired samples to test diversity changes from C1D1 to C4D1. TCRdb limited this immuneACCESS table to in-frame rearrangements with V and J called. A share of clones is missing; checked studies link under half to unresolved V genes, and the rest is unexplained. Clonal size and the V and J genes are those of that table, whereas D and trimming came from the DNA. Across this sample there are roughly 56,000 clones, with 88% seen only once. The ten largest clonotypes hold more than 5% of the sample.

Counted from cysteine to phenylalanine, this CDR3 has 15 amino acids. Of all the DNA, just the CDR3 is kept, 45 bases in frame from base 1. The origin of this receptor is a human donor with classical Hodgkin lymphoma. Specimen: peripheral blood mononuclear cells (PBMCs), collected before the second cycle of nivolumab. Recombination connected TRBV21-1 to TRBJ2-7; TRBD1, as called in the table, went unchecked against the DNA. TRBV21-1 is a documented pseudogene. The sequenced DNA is TGTGCCAGCAGCACCGGGGACAGGAGTGGCTACGAGCAGTACTTC. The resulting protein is CASSTGDRSGYEQYF.